The TCR beta chain described here comes from a study of identical twins. The CDR3 is made up of 11 amino acids. The V gene's germline CDR1 is SNHLY and CDR2 FYNNEI. Between the trimmed V and J ends, which lost 6 bases and 12 bases, there was a span of 14 bases. A single record per CDR3 protein comes from TCRdb applying MiXCR to the 5' RACE reads. The repertoire holds 500,000 to 650,000 distinct CDR3 sequences, with approximately 20% as singletons. About this clonotype: Its antigen is still unknown.

Study-level points and caveats: A cross-sectional statistical analysis, not follow-up of the same donors, supported the conclusions. Insertions were fewer in abundant cord blood beta clonotypes, whereas memory repertoires showed none of this pattern. Out-of-frame TCR alpha sharing in monozygotic twins exceeded recombination model predictions.

These data were also filed under a second study, of yellow fever vaccine responses in identical twins.

Source material: CD4+ T cells sorted from blood. The source of this sequence is a woman under 30 in good health. The chain couples TRBV2 to TRBJ1-2; tentative D call: TRBD1 (5 bases). The DNA of the CDR3 is TGTGCCAGCAGGGACCCAGGGAGTGACACCTTC. Translated, it gives CASRDPGSDTF.